This T cell receptor (beta chain) was captured in a study of identical twins. A universal primer site arose from template switching, and cDNA bore unique molecular identifiers. A single record per CDR3 protein comes from TCRdb applying MiXCR to the 5' RACE reads. The data contain 1.5 million to 2 million distinct CDR3 sequences, about 31% of them singletons. A word on this clonotype: Antigen unknown. A much larger clone is a single base away; this may be a read error.

The CDR3 has 15 residues. V shed 0 bases, J shed 8 bases, and the junction held 8 bases outside the gene matches. Per germline, CDR1 ENHRY and CDR2 SYGVKD. Study-wide results and caveats: Twin-shared out-of-frame alpha sequences were enriched for low generation probability. Monozygotic twins shared more out-of-frame TCR alpha than recombination models predicted.

The chain combines TRBV10-3 with TRBJ1-2, with TRBD1 matching 8 bases. The receptor was isolated from a newborn girl in good health. The sequenced sample consisted of cord blood. CDR3 region: CAISESFAGGEGYTF. The CDR3 DNA is TGTGCCATCAGTGAGTCTTTTGCAGGGGGCGAAGGCTACACCTTC.